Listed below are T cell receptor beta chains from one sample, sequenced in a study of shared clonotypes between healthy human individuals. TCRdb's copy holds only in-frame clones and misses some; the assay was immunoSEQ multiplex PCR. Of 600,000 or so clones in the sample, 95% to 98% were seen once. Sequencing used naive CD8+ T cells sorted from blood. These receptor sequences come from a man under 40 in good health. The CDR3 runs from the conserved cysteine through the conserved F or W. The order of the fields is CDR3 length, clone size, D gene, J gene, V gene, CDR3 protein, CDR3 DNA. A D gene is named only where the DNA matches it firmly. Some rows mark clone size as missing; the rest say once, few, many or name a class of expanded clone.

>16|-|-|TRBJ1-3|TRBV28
CASSFGGGGSGNTIYF
TGTGCCAGCAGTTTTGGCGGAGGGGGGTCTGGAAACACCATATATTTT
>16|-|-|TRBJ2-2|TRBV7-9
CASSQDSGEATGELFF
TGTGCCAGCAGCCAAGATAGCGGAGAGGCGACCGGGGAGCTGTTTTTT
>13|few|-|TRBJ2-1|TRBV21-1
CASSKRGHIEQFF
TGTGCCAGCAGCAAAAGGGGACACATCGAGCAGTTCTTC
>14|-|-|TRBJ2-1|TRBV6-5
CASSYGQGLDEQFF
TGTGCCAGCAGTTACGGGCAGGGTTTGGATGAGCAGTTCTTC
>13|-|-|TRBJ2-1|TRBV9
CASSVGGSSEQFF
TGTGCCAGCAGCGTAGGAGGGTCGTCTGAGCAGTTCTTC
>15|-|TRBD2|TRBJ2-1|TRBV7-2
CASSLGAGENNEQFF
TGTGCCAGCAGCTTAGGGGCGGGGGAAAACAATGAGCAGTTCTTC
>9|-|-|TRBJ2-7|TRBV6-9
CANNSFQYF
TGTGCCAACAACAGTTTTCAGTACTTC
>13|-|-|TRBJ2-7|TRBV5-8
CASSWGASYEQYF
TGTGCCAGCAGCTGGGGGGCTTCCTACGAGCAGTACTTC
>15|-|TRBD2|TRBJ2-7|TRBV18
CASSPGAGGAYEQYF
TGTGCCAGCTCACCCGGGGCGGGAGGGGCCTACGAGCAGTACTTC
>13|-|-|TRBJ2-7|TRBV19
CASSNRGVYEQYF
TGTGCCAGTAGTAATCGGGGAGTCTACGAGCAGTACTTC